Given below is one TCR beta chain in context. Its antigen remains undetermined. Base qualities are not recorded, but no much larger clone differs from it by a single base. The sample comes from a study of CD8+ T cells in alopecia areata (dated by TCRdb to the late 2010s). Concerning the study at large: The treated patients, all with moderate-to-severe alopecia areata, were enrolled in an open-label pilot trial of oral tofacitinib given at 5 to 10 mg twice daily. Patients received tofacitinib for 6 to 18 months and were then followed off drug for 6 months to check for delayed response and recurrence. High-throughput TCRbeta sequencing was used to examine T cell clonal expansion in alopecia areata in both the C3H/HeJ mouse model and human patients. Human TCRbeta sequencing covered scalp tissue and sorted CD4+ and CD8+ peripheral blood T cells from patchy and totalis/universalis alopecia areata patients and healthy controls. Patients on tofacitinib were biopsied at baseline and after 4 and 24 weeks of treatment, and several of the patients also had a later scalp biopsy. Clonality in the scalp was compared among normal scalp (n=4), patchy alopecia areata scalp (n=8), and alopecia totalis/universalis scalp (n=8). The RNA source kit depended on sample type: the PAXgene miRNA kit for fixed scalp, the miRNeasy kit for PBMCs, and the RNeasy kit for mouse skin. TCRbeta CDR3 regions were amplified by immunoSEQ multiplex PCR with 35 Vbeta forward and 13 Jbeta reverse primers.

Spanning cysteine to phenylalanine, the CDR3 consists of 15 amino acids. This entry keeps only the CDR3 DNA: 45 bases, framed from base 1. From a lookup of the germline V gene, CDR1 and CDR2 are KGHSH and LQKENI. The junction shows trimming of 3 bases on V and 5 bases on J, and the gene matches do not reach 6 bases of it. Broad study findings and their caveats: Shared TCR sequences between patients were less evident than in mice, which may be partly attributable to HLA diversity in the patient population. Higher clonality and more expanded CD8+ clones were observed in lesional scalp than in normal scalp, particularly in alopecia totalis/universalis, a finding suggestive of antigenic drive. Resident alphabeta T cells in normal human skin are also sequenced, complicating scalp TCR repertoire analysis, unlike mouse skin dominated by gammadelta T cells.

Library method: the immunoSEQ multiplex PCR assay. To provide template for TCR sequencing, every sample had RNA extracted and reverse transcribed into cDNA. SuperScript III was used to make first-strand cDNA, primed with a 2:1 mix of oligo-dT and random hexamers. A synthetic immune receptor repertoire was used to assess amplification bias, and residual bias was removed computationally. The authors processed their data as follows. Raw reads were preprocessed to remove errors, and CDR3 was defined according to IMGT conventions as the region from the conserved cysteine to phenylalanine. Clonality was computed as 1 minus the Shannon entropy, with the entropy normalized by log2 of the number of productive unique TCRs. Scalp TCRbeta sequences were cross-referenced with sorted blood CD4 and CD8 repertoires so that the CD4 or CD8 identity of scalp clones could be inferred. TCRdb obtained this table from immuneACCESS and retained in-frame rearrangements with V and J assigned. These tables miss some clones; where compared with another copy, unresolved V genes account for less than half of the shortfall, and the remainder is unexplained. That table gives V, J and clone size, and the DNA gave D and trimming. The sample has approximately 180,000 clones on record, just under 60% of them singletons. The ten largest account for roughly 14% of the sample.

Interpreted using the paper, the time point label stands for: baseline before oral tofacitinib. From alopecia areata patients, peripheral blood was collected along with lesional scalp punch biopsies. PBMCs were isolated by density centrifugation and stained for CD3, CD4 and CD8, after which CD4+ and CD8+ T cells were sorted on a FACSAria. This clonotype was obtained from a human donor with alopecia areata. This specimen consisted of CD4+ T cells sorted from blood, obtained at week 0. The chain uses TRBV18 and TRBJ1-4, with 7 junctional bases fitting TRBD1. CDR3 reads: CASSPWDSRNEKLFF. The sequenced DNA is TGTGCCAGCTCACCCTGGGACAGCAGGAATGAAAAACTGTTTTTT.